This T cell receptor beta chain was profiled in a study of blood T cell repertoires in COVID-19. V lost 5 bases to trimming and J lost 8 bases; unmatched junction nucleotides: 9. This CDR3 has 15 residues. Germline loops: CDR1 SGHTA, CDR2 FQGNSA. The method was immunoSEQ multiplex PCR; TCRdb's version includes in-frame clones alone and lacks a portion of them. The sample includes over 85,000 clones, around nine tenths of them seen just once. This clone occurred once. Sequencing input: peripheral blood. The sequence was obtained from a man in his forties with acute or convalescent COVID-19. This chain joins TRBV7-2 and TRBJ2-2; TRBD1 matches 9 bases. The CDR3, as DNA: TGTGCCAGCAGCCTCCGGGACAGGGTTCCGGGGGAGCTGTTTTTT. It encodes CASSLRDRVPGELFF.